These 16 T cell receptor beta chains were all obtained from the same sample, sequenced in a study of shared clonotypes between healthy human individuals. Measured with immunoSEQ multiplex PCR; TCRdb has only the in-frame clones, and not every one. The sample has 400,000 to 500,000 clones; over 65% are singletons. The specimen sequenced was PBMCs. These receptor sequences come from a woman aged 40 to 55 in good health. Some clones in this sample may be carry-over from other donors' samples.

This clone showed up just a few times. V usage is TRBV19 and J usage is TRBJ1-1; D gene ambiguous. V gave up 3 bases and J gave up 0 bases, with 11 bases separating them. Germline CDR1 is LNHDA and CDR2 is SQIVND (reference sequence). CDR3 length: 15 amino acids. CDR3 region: CASSIDGVMNTEAFF. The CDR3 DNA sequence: TGTGCCAGTAGTATTGATGGAGTAATGAACACTGAAGCTTTCTTT.

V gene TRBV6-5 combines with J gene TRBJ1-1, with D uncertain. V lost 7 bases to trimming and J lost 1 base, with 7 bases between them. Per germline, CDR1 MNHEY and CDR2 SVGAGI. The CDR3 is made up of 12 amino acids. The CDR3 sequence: CASTRGNTEAFF. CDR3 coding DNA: TGTGCCAGCACCAGAGGGAACACTGAAGCTTTCTTT.

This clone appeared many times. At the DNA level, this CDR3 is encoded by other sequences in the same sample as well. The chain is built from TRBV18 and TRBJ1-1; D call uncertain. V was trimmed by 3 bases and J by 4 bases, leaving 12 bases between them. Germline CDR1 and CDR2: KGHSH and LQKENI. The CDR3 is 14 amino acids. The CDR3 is CASSPVEWGTEAFF. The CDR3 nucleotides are TGTGCCAGCTCACCGGTAGAATGGGGCACTGAAGCTTTCTTT.

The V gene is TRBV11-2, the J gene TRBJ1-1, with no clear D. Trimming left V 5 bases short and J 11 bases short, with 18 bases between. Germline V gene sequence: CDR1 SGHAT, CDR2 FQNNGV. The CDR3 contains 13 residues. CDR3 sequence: CASSPAAGPVAFF. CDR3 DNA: TGTGCCAGCAGCCCCGCAGCAGGCCCAGTGGCTTTCTTT.

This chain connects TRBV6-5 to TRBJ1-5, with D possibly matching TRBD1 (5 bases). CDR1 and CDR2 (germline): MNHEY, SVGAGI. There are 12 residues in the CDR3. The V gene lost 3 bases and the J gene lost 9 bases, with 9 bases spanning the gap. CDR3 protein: CASSYEGRPQHF. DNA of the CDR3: TGTGCCAGCAGTTATGAGGGGCGGCCCCAGCATTTT.

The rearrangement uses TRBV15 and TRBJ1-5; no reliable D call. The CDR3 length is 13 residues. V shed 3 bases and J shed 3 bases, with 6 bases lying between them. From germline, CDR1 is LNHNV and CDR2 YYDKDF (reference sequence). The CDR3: CATSSQLNQPQHF. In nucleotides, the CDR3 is TGTGCCACCAGCAGCCAGCTCAATCAGCCCCAGCATTTT.

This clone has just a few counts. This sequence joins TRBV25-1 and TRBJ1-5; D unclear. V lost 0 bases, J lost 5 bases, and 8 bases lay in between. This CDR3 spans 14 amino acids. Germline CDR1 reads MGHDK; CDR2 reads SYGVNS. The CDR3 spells CASSEYGSDQPQHF. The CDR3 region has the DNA TGTGCCAGCAGTGAATACGGCAGCGATCAGCCCCAGCATTTT.

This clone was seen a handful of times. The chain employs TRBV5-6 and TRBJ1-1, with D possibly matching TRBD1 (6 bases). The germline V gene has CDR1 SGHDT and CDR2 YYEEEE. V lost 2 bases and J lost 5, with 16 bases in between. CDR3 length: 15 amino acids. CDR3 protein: CASSLLGWRGTEAFF. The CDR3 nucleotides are TGTGCCAGCAGCTTATTGGGGTGGAGGGGGACTGAAGCTTTCTTT.

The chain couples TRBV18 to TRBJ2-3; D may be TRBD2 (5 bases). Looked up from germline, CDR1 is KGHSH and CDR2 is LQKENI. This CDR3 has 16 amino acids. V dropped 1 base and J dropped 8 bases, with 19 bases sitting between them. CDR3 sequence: CASSPRQAATTFTQYF. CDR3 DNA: TGTGCCAGCTCACCACGCCAAGCGGCCACCACATTTACGCAGTATTTT.

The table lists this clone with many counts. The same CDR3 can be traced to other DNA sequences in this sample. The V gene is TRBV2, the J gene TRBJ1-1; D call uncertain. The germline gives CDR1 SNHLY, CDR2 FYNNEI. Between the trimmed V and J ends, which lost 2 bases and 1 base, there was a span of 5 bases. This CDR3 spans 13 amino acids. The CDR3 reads CASSELPNTEAFF. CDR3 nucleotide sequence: TGTGCCAGCAGTGAACTACCGAACACTGAAGCTTTCTTT.

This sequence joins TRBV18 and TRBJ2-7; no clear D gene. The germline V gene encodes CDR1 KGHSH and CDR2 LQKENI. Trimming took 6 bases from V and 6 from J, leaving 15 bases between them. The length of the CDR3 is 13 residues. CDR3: CASSLDQSGEQYF. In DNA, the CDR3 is TGTGCCAGCTCCCTGGACCAGTCAGGCGAGCAGTACTTC. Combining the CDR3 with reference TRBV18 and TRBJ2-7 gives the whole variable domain NAGVMQNPRHLVRRRGQEARLRCSPMKGHSHVYWYRQLPEEGLKFMVYLQKENIIDESGMPKERFSAEFPKEGPSILRIQQVVRGDSAAYFCASSLDQSGEQYFGPGTRLTVT.

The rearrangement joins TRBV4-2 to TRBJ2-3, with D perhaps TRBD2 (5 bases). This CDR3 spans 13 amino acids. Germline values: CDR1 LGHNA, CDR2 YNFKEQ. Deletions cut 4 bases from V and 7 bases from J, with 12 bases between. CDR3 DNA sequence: TGTGCCAGCAGCCCACGTCACGGGAATACGCAGTATTTT. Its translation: CASSPRHGNTQYF.

DNA of the CDR3: TGTGCCAGCCCCCGGGGAAACACCATATATTTT. Translated, it gives CASPRGNTIYF. The chain recombines TRBV18 with TRBJ1-3; D is ambiguous. CDR3 length equals 11 residues. Trimming stripped 8 bases from V and 4 bases from J, with 6 bases between. CDR1 and CDR2 from the germline V gene are KGHSH and LQKENI. Supplemented by reference TRBV18 and TRBJ1-3, the full variable domain reads NAGVMQNPRHLVRRRGQEARLRCSPMKGHSHVYWYRQLPEEGLKFMVYLQKENIIDESGMPKERFSAEFPKEGPSILRIQQVVRGDSAAYFCASPRGNTIYFGEGSWLTVV.

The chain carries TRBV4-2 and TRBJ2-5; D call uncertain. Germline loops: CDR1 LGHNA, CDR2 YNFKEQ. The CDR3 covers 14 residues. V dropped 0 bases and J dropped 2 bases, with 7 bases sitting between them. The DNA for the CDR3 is TGTGCCAGCAGCCAAGATCTTAGGCAAGAGACCCAGTACTTC. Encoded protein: CASSQDLRQETQYF.

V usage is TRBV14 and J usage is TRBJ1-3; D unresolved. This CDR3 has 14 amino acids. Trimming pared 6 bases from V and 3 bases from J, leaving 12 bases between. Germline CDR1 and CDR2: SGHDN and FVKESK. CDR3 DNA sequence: TGTGCCAGCAGTCAGCACGGATTTGGAAACACCATATATTTT. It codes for CASSQHGFGNTIYF. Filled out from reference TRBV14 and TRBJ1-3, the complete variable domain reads EAGVTQFPSHSVIEKGQTVTLRCDPISGHDNLYWYRRVMGKEIKFLLHFVKESKQDESGMPNNRFLAERTGGTYSTLKVQPAELEDSGVYFCASSQHGFGNTIYFGEGSWLTVV.

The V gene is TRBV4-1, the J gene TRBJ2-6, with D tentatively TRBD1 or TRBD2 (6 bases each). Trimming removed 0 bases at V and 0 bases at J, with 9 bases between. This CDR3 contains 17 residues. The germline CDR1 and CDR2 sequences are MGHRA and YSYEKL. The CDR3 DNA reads TGCGCCAGCAGCCAAGACGGAGGGGGCTCTGGGGCCAACGTCCTGACTTTC. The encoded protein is CASSQDGGGSGANVLTF.